Following are 8 T cell receptor beta chains from one sample sequenced in a study of blood T cells in healthy people across ages. Then a second PCR, running roughly 7 to 12 cycles, was carried out with a sample-barcoded 5' primer and a J-beta primer mix. A single record per CDR3 protein comes from TCRdb applying MiXCR to the 5' RACE reads. The sample holds fewer than 950,000 distinct CDR3 sequences; around 36% are singletons and the top ten take about an eighth. The sample consisted of blood. Receptor source: a man aged 18 to 30 in good health.

The chain is built from TRBV7-9 and TRBJ1-6, with no clear D. V lost 2 bases to trimming and J lost 7 bases, with 15 bases between them. The germline CDR1 and CDR2 sequences are SEHNR and FQNEAQ (reference sequence). The CDR3 sequence is 16 residues long. CDR3 sequence (DNA): TGTGCCAGCAGCTTATGGGAAAGCGGCATAAATTCACCCCTCCACTTT. This translates into CASSLWESGINSPLHF. Using reference TRBV7-9 and TRBJ1-6 for the parts outside the CDR3, the full variable domain is DTGVSQNPRHKITKRGQNVTFRCDPISEHNRLYWYRQTLGQGPEFLTYFQNEAQLEKSRLLSDRFSAERPKGSFSTLEIQRTEQGDSAMYLCASSLWESGINSPLHFGNGTRLTVT.

J is TRBJ2-7 and V is TRBV7-2; tentatively, D is TRBD1 (6 bases). Between the trimmed V and J ends, which lost 5 bases and 7 bases, there was a span of 15 bases. This CDR3 is built from 13 residues. Germline assignment: CDR1 SGHTA and CDR2 FQGNSA. CDR3 region: CASSKPEGDEQYF. The DNA of the CDR3 is TGTGCCAGCAGCAAGCCCGAGGGGGATGAGCAGTACTTC. Looking up the rest from reference TRBV7-2 and TRBJ2-7 gives the full variable domain: GAGVSQSPSNKVTEKGKDVELRCDPISGHTALYWYRQSLGQGLEFLIYFQGNSAPDKSGLPSDRFSAERTGGSVSTLTIQRTQQEDSAVYLCASSKPEGDEQYFGPGTRLTVT.

Concerning this clonotype: A much larger clone differs by one base, so this may be a read error. This chain uses TRBV5-1 with TRBJ2-1; no clear D. The CDR3 contains 14 residues. Per the germline V gene, CDR1 is SGHRS and CDR2 is YFSETQ. The CDR3 region has the DNA TGCGCCAGCAGCTTGGCCCCCCTTAGCAATGGGCAGTTCTTC. Translating gives CASSLAPLSNGQFF.

This clonotype was counted at least ten times. The chain employs TRBV6-6 and TRBJ2-3; maybe TRBD1 (6 bases). Trimming stripped 6 bases from V and 2 bases from J, with 15 bases between. Germline V CDR1 and CDR2: MNHNY, SVGAGI (reference sequence). CDR3 length equals 15 residues. The CDR3 region is CASSPYRDPTDTQYF. CDR3 in DNA: TGTGCCAGCAGCCCTTACAGGGACCCCACAGATACGCAGTATTTT.

The chain recombines TRBV5-4 with TRBJ1-2, with a weak D call TRBD1 (6 bases). Trimming cost V 4 bases and J 6 bases, with 19 bases left between them. CDR3 size: 15 residues. The germline V gene encodes CDR1 SGHNT and CDR2 YYREEE (reference sequence). The CDR3 sequence is CASSPLRRDNDGYTF. In nucleotides, the CDR3 is TGTGCCAGCAGCCCGTTACGCCGGGACAATGATGGCTACACCTTC.

This clonotype has a handful of counts. The chain joins TRBV6-5 to TRBJ1-1; TRBD1 might be the D (6 bases). The CDR3 length is 14 residues. Trimming pared 5 bases from V and 1 base from J, leaving 11 bases between. Germline loops: CDR1 MNHEY, CDR2 SVGAGI. CDR3 protein: CASSPGQTNTEAFF. The CDR3 nucleotides read TGTGCCAGCAGTCCCGGACAGACGAACACTGAAGCTTTCTTT.

This clonotype came up many times. The chain recombines TRBV7-2 with TRBJ1-2; D remains ambiguous. The CDR3 is 13 amino acids. Germline V gene data show CDR1 as SGHTA and CDR2 as FQGNSA. V lost 1 base and J lost 7, with 10 bases in between. CDR3 sequence (DNA): TGTGCCAGCAGCTTAGAGACCGCCTCTGGCTACACCTTC. Residues: CASSLETASGYTF.

V usage is TRBV2 and J usage is TRBJ1-2, with D possibly being TRBD1 (5 bases). V lost 8 bases to trimming and J lost 8 bases, with 12 bases between them. Germline V lookup: CDR1 SNHLY, CDR2 FYNNEI. The CDR3 totals 11 residues. The CDR3 DNA follows: TGTGCCAGCGGCGGTAGGGGAGGCTACACCTTC. This gives the protein CASGGRGGYTF.